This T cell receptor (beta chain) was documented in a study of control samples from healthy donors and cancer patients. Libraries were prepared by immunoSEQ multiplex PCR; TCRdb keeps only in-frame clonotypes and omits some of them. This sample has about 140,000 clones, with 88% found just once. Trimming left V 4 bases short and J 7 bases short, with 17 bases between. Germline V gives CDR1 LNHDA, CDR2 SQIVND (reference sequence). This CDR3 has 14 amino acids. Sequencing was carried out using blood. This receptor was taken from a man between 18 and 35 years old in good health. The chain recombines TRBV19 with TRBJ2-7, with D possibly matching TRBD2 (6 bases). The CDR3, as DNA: TGTGCCAGTAGTACCTTCCGGGACTCCAGGGAGCAGTACTTC. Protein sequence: CASSTFRDSREQYF.